The 10 T cell receptor beta chains listed next were all sequenced from one sample in a study of identical twins. One entry per CDR3 protein, called by TCRdb with MiXCR from the 5' RACE reads. The profile shows a few hundred thousand distinct CDR3 sequences, 13% to 15% of them singletons. The same specimen was also included in a second study, on yellow fever vaccine responses in identical twins.

The sequencing input was CD4+ T cells sorted from blood. The origin of the receptors is a woman aged 18-29 years in good health.

In its sample, this clonotype was seen a few times. The chain combines TRBV24-1 with TRBJ2-3; D gene ambiguous. The CDR3 covers 11 residues. V gave up 7 bases and J gave up 1 base, with 2 bases separating them. Germline loops: CDR1 KGHDR, CDR2 SFDVKD. This CDR3 reads CATSGTDTQYF. The CDR3 nucleotides read TGTGCCACCAGCGGCACAGATACGCAGTATTTT.

The table lists this clonotype with a few counts. The rearrangement joins TRBV5-1 to TRBJ1-4; D is unresolved. This CDR3 spans 14 amino acids. Between the trimmed V and J ends, which lost 3 bases and 4 bases, there was a span of 10 bases. Germline V gene data show CDR1 as SGHRS and CDR2 as YFSETQ. CDR3 sequence (DNA): TGCGCCAGCAGCTCCGGGAAGGGTAATGAAAAACTGTTTTTT. Amino acid sequence: CASSSGKGNEKLFF.

In DNA form, the CDR3 reads TGTGCCAGCACTCGATATTCCGGGGGGAGGCTGGAGACGGCCAAAAACATTCAGTACTTC. Translated, it gives CASTRYSGGRLETAKNIQYF. The chain joins TRBV11-1 to TRBJ2-4; 7 bases align to TRBD2. The CDR3 is made up of 20 amino acids. Germline CDR1 reads SGHAT; CDR2 reads FQDESV (reference sequence). Trimming removed 7 bases from V and 1 base from J; junction bases left unmatched: 22.

The table lists this clonotype with a few counts. The rearrangement links TRBV28 to TRBJ2-1, with 15 positions matching TRBD2. Germline V gene sequence: CDR1 MDHEN, CDR2 SYDVKM. This CDR3 comprises 18 residues. The J segment lost 6 bases and the V segment lost 11 bases, leaving 17 bases of the junction unmatched. The CDR3 loop reads CASSGTSGRKGSANEQFF. CDR3 DNA sequence: TGTGCCTCAAGCGGGACTAGCGGGAGGAAAGGGTCGGCCAATGAGCAGTTCTTC.

The rearrangement joins TRBV12-5 to TRBJ2-5; tentative D call: TRBD2 (6 bases). Trimming removed 5 bases at V and 1 base at J, with 14 bases between. The CDR3 runs 15 residues. Per germline, CDR1 LGHNT and CDR2 FRNRAP. The CDR3 reads CASGRGTVTQETQYF. CDR3 DNA: TGTGCTAGTGGTCGTGGGACTGTGACCCAAGAGACCCAGTACTTC.

This clonotype has a handful of counts. V is TRBV6-5 and J is TRBJ2-3; TRBD2 matches 7 bases. Unmatched junction bases numbered 13, after V lost 4 bases and J lost 6 bases. The CDR3 loop spans 16 amino acids. Germline CDR1 MNHEY, CDR2 SVGAGI. The CDR3 nucleotides are TGTGCCAGCAGTTTCCCTCAACACAGGCGGGAGGATACGCAGTATTTT. Translated: CASSFPQHRREDTQYF.

This clonotype was observed a single time. The chain links TRBV20-1 to TRBJ2-3; 7 nucleotides line up with TRBD2. Germline V gene sequence: CDR1 DFQATT, CDR2 SNEGSKA (reference sequence). J was trimmed by 5 bases and V by 6 bases; bases with no gene match: 11. There are 14 residues in the CDR3. CDR3 protein: CSAEKGGGLDTQYF. The CDR3 bases are TGCAGTGCCGAAAAAGGCGGGGGTTTAGATACGCAGTATTTT.

In this sample, this clonotype turned up many times. J is TRBJ2-7 and V is TRBV28; a weak D match, TRBD2 (6 bases). Germline V lookup: CDR1 MDHEN, CDR2 SYDVKM. The CDR3 loop spans 14 amino acids. V lost 3 bases, J lost 3 bases, and 12 bases lay in between. The CDR3 loop reads CASSLAGIHYEQYF. In DNA, the CDR3 is TGTGCCAGCAGTTTGGCGGGGATCCACTACGAGCAGTACTTC. The whole variable domain, remainder taken from reference TRBV28 and TRBJ2-7, is DVKVTQSSRYLVKRTGEKVFLECVQDMDHENMFWYRQDPGLGLRLIYFSYDVKMKEKGDIPEGYSVSREKKERFSLILESASTNQTSMYLCASSLAGIHYEQYFGPGTRLTVT.

The rearrangement joins TRBV20-1 to TRBJ2-2; 9 nucleotides agree with TRBD2. V dropped 4 bases and J dropped 5; count of bases not matched to a gene: 5. The CDR3 consists of 14 residues. Germline assignment: CDR1 DFQATT and CDR2 SNEGSKA (reference sequence). The CDR3 sequence: CSAIRLAGTGELFF. The CDR3, as DNA: TGCAGTGCTATAAGGCTAGCGGGGACCGGGGAGCTGTTTTTT.

This clonotype was observed a few times. The chain recombines TRBV4-3 with TRBJ2-1; 11 positions agree with TRBD2. This CDR3 region has 16 residues. Losses at the gene ends were 0 bases for V and 9 bases for J; bases not matched to a gene: 7. The germline V gene encodes CDR1 LGHNA and CDR2 YSLEER. CDR3 residues: CASSQELTSGKVEQFF. The CDR3 nucleotides read TGCGCCAGCAGCCAAGAATTGACTAGCGGGAAGGTTGAGCAGTTCTTC.